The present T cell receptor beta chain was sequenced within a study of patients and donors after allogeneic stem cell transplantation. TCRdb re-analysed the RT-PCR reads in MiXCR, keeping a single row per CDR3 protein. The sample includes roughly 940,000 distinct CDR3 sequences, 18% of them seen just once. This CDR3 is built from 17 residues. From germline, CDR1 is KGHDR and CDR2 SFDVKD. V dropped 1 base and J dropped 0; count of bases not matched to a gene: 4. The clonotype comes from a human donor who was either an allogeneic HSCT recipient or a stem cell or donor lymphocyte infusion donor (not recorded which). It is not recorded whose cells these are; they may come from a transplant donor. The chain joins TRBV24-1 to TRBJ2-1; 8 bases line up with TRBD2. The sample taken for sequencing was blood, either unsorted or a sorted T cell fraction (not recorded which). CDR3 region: CATSDFKRGSSYNEQFF. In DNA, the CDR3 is TGTGCCACCAGTGATTTTAAGCGGGGGAGCTCCTACAATGAGCAGTTCTTC.